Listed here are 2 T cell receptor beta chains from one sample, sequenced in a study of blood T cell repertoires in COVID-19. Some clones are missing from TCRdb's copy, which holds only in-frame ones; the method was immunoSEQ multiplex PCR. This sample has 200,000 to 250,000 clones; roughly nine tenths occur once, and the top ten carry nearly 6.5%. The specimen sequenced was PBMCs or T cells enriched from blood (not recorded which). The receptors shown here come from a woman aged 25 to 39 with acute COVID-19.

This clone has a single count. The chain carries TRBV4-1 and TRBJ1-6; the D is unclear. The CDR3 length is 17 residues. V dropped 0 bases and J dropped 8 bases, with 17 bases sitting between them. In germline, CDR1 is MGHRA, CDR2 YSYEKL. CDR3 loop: CASSQDRGFGLHSPLHF. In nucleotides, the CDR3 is TGCGCCAGCAGCCAAGATCGGGGATTTGGACTTCATTCACCCCTCCACTTT.

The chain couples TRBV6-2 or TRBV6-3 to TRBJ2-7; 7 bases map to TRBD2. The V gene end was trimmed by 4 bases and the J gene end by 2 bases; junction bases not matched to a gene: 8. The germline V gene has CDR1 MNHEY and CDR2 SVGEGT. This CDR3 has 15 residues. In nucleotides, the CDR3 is TGTGCCAGCAGTTCATGGACTAGTTCGACCTACGAGCAGTACTTC. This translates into CASSSWTSSTYEQYF.